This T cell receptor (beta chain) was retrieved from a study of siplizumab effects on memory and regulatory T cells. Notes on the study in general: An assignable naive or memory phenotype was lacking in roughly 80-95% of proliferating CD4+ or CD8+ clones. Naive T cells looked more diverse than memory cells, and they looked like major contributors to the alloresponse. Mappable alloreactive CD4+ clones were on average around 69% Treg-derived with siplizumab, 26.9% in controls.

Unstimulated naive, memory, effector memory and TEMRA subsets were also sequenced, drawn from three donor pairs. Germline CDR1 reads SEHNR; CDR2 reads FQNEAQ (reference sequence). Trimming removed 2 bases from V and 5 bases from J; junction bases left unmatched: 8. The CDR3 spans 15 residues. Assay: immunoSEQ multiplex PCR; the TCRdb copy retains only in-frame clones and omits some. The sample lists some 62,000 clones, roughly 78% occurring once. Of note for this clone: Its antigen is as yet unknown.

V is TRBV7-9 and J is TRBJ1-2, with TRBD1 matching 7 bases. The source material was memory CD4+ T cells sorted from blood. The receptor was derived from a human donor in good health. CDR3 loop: CASSLRSRGQYGYTF. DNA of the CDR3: TGTGCCAGCAGCTTACGGTCTAGGGGGCAGTATGGCTACACCTTC.